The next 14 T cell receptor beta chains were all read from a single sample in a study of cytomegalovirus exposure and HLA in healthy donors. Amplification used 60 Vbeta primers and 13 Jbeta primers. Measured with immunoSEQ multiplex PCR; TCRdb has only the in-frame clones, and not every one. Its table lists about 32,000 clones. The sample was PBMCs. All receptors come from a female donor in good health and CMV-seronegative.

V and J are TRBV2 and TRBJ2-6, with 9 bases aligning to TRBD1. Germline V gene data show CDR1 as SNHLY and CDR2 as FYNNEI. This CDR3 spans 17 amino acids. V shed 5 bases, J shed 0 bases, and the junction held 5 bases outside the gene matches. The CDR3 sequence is CASSKTGGSSGANVLTF. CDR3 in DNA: TGTGCCAGCAGTAAGACAGGGGGGAGCTCTGGGGCCAACGTCCTGACTTTC.

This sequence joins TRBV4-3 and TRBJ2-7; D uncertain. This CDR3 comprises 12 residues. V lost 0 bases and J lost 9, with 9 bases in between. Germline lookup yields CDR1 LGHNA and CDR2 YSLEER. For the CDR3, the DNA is TGCGCCAGCAGCCAAGAGGGCCTCGGGCAGTACTTC. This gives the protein CASSQEGLGQYF.

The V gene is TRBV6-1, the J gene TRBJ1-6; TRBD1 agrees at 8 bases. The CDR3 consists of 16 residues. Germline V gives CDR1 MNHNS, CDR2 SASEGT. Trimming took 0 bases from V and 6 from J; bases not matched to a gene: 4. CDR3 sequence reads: CASSEAGGTGNSPLHF. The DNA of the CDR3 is TGTGCCAGCAGTGAAGCGGGAGGGACAGGTAATTCACCCCTCCACTTT.

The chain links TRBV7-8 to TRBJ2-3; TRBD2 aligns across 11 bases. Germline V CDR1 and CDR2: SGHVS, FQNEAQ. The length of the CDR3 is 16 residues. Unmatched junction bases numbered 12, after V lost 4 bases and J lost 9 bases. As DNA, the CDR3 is TGTGCCAGCAGCTCGCCCTTACTAGCGGGGGCGGGAACGCAGTATTTT. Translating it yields CASSSPLLAGAGTQYF.

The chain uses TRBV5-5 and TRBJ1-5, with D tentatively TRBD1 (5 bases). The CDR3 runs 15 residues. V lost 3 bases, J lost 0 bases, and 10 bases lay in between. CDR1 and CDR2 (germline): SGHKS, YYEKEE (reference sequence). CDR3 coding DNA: TGTGCCAGCAGCTGGGAGGGGAATAGCAATCAGCCCCAGCATTTT. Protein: CASSWEGNSNQPQHF.

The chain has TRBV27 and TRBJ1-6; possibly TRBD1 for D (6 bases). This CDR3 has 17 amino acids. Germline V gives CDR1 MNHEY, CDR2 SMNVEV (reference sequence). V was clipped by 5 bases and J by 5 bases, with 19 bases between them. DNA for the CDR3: TGTGCCAGCAGTCTTCGGGACACCCTCACCCATAATTCACCCCTCCACTTT. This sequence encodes CASSLRDTLTHNSPLHF.

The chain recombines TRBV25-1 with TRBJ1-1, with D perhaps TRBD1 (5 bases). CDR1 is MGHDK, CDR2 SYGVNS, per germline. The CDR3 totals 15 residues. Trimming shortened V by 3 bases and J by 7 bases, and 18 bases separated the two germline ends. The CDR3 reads CASSELAGKRGEAFF. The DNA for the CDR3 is TGTGCCAGCAGTGAGCTGGCAGGGAAGAGAGGTGAAGCTTTCTTT.

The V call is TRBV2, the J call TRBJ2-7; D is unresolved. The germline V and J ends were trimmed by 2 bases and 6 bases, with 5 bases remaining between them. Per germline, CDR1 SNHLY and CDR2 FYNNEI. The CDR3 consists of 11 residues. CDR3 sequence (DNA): TGTGCCAGCAGTGAATCCGGCGAGCAGTACTTC. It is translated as CASSESGEQYF.

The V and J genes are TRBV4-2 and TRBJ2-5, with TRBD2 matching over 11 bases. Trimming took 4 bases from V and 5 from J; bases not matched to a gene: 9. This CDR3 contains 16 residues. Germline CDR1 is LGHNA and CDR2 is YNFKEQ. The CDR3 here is CASSPSSSGGRETQYF. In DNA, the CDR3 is TGTGCCAGCAGCCCAAGTTCTAGCGGGGGGAGGGAGACCCAGTACTTC.

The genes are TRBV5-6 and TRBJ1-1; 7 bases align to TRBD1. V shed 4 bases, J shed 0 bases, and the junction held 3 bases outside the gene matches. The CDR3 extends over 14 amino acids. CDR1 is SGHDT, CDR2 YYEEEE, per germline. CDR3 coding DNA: TGTGCCAGCAGCCCCGGGACAGTGAACACTGAAGCTTTCTTT. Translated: CASSPGTVNTEAFF.

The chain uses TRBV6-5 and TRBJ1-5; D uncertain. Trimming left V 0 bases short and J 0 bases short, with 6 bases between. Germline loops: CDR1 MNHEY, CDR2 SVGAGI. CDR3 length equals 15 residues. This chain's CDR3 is CASSYSQNSNQPQHF. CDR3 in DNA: TGTGCCAGCAGTTACTCTCAGAATAGCAATCAGCCCCAGCATTTT.

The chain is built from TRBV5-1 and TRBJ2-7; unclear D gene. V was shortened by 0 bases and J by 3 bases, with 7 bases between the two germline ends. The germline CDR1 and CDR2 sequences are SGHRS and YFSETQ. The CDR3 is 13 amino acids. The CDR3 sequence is CASSLDGVYEQYF. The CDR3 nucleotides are TGCGCCAGCAGCTTGGACGGAGTCTACGAGCAGTACTTC.

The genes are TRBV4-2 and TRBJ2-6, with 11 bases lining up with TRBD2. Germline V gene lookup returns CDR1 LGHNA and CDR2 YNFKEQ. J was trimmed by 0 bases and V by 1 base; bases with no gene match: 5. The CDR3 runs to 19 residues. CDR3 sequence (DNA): TGTGCCAGCAGCCAAGGCGAAGGGACTAGCGGCTCTGGGGCCAACGTCCTGACTTTC. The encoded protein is CASSQGEGTSGSGANVLTF.

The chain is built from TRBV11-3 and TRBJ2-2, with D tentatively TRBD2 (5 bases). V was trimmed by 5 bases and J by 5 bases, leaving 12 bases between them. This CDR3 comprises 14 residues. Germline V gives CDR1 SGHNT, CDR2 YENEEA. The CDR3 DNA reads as TGTGCCAGCAGCCCAGGACTGAATACCGGGGAGCTGTTTTTT. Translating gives CASSPGLNTGELFF.